Following are 10 T cell receptor beta chains from one sample sequenced in a study of T cell repertoires in cytomegalovirus infection. A single record per CDR3 protein comes from TCRdb applying MiXCR to the reads. The table lists some 700,000 distinct CDR3 sequences, less than 40% of them singletons, with around 2.8% in the top ten. Sequencing was performed on PBMCs. The receptors were gathered from a human donor in good health (CMV status not recorded). Some clones in this sample may be carry-over from other donors' samples.

Points on this clonotype: Because the CDR3 is missing its conserved closing phenylalanine or tryptophan, this is likely a read error. The rearrangement uses TRBV7-6 and TRBJ2-6; TRBD1 might be the D (6 bases). V was cut by 2 bases and J by 0 bases, with 14 bases left in between. This CDR3 has 18 amino acids. Germline values: CDR1 SGHVS, CDR2 FNYEAQ. CDR3 in amino acids: CASSLFGTGTSGANVLTL. The CDR3 bases are TGTGCCAGCAGCTTATTTGGTACAGGGACCTCTGGGGCCAACGTCCTGACTTTA.

The V gene is TRBV7-8, the J gene TRBJ2-1; 10 bases are a match to TRBD2. Germline CDR1 and CDR2: SGHVS and FQNEAQ. Trimming cost V 4 bases and J 8 bases; bases outside gene matches: 17. The CDR3 totals 18 residues. The CDR3 region is CASSSREVRAGGPYEQFF. The CDR3 DNA reads TGTGCCAGCAGCTCGCGGGAGGTTCGAGCGGGAGGGCCTTATGAGCAGTTCTTC.

Comment on this clonotype: At one end, the junction sequence differs from germline, possibly due to a read error. This chain connects TRBV11-2 to TRBJ1-2; D may be TRBD1 (6 bases). Per germline, CDR1 SGHAT and CDR2 FQNNGV. The CDR3 runs 15 residues. CDR3 in amino acids: CASLGGHRAGYCYTF. CDR3 DNA sequence: TGTGCCAGTCTAGGGGGACATCGGGCCGGCTATTGCTACACCTTC.

The chain couples TRBV5-5 to TRBJ2-3; 15 bases agree with TRBD2. This CDR3 is built from 19 residues. With V trimmed by 0 bases and J by 2 bases, 7 bases remained unmatched. Germline V gene lookup returns CDR1 SGHKS and CDR2 YYEKEE (reference sequence). The CDR3 bases are TGTGCCAGCAGCTTGGATGGACTAGCGGGGGGGCGGATCACAGATACGCAGTATTTT. Protein: CASSLDGLAGGRITDTQYF.

Concerning this clonotype itself: Possible read error: a much larger clone is one base away. The V call is TRBV7-8, the J call TRBJ2-3, with a possible D match to TRBD2 (6 bases). Germline CDR1 and CDR2: SGHVS and FQNEAQ. The CDR3 length is 14 residues. The CDR3 region is CASSRRDGTDTQDF. DNA of the CDR3: TGTGCCAGCAGCCGGAGGGATGGCACAGATACGCAGGATTTT.

This clonotype was found a few times. The chain combines TRBV7-6 with TRBJ2-5; the D call may be TRBD1 or TRBD2 (5 bases each). The germline CDR1 and CDR2 sequences are SGHVS and FNYEAQ. The CDR3 spans 14 residues. V gave up 6 bases and J gave up 7 bases, with 18 bases separating them. CDR3 nucleotides: TGTGCCAGCAGTCCGGGTCTGGGGGTTTGGACCCAGTACTTC. This codes for CASSPGLGVWTQYF. The full variable domain, its missing parts supplied by reference TRBV7-6 and TRBJ2-5, is GAGVSQSPRYKVTKRGQDVALRCDPISGHVSLYWYRQALGQGPEFLTYFNYEAQQDKSGLPNDRFSAERPEGSISTLTIQRTEQRDSAMYRCASSPGLGVWTQYFGPGTRLLVL.

There are many counts of this clonotype. The DNA of the CDR3 is TGTGCCAGCAGCTTTTCAGGGTACGAGCAGTACTTC. Protein sequence: CASSFSGYEQYF. The rearrangement joins TRBV28 to TRBJ2-7; weak D call: TRBD1 (5 bases). CDR3 length equals 12 residues. Germline CDR1 is MDHEN and CDR2 is SYDVKM. The germline V and J ends were trimmed by 6 bases and 4 bases, with 10 bases remaining between them. The full variable domain, completed using reference TRBV28 and TRBJ2-7, is DVKVTQSSRYLVKRTGEKVFLECVQDMDHENMFWYRQDPGLGLRLIYFSYDVKMKEKGDIPEGYSVSREKKERFSLILESASTNQTSMYLCASSFSGYEQYFGPGTRLTVT.

This clonotype has a count of ten or more. The gene calls are TRBV7-2 and TRBJ1-4; D unresolved. The CDR3 extends over 16 amino acids. The V and J ends lost 1 base and 3 bases respectively, with 12 bases between them. The V gene's germline CDR1 is SGHTA and CDR2 FQGNSA. CDR3 sequence (DNA): TGTGCCAGCAGCTTAGTGTCCAATATAGCTAATGAAAAACTGTTTTTT. As protein: CASSLVSNIANEKLFF.

The V gene is TRBV6-1, the J gene TRBJ2-1, with 11 nucleotides matching TRBD2. V shed 6 bases and J 5 bases; nucleotides not matched to a gene: 3. Germline CDR1 and CDR2: MNHNS and SASEGT. The CDR3 sequence is 14 residues long. In nucleotides, the CDR3 is TGTGCCAGCAGGCTGACTAGCGGGAACAATGAGCAGTTCTTC. It yields the protein CASRLTSGNNEQFF.

This rearrangement joins TRBV24-1 to TRBJ2-3; TRBD2 aligns across 11 bases. V lost 4 bases, J lost 5 bases, and 10 bases stayed unmatched. Germline CDR1 is KGHDR and CDR2 is SFDVKD. The CDR3 contains 17 residues. The CDR3 sequence: CATSDPTSGAAGDTQYF. DNA for the CDR3: TGTGCCACCAGTGACCCGACTAGCGGGGCTGCGGGAGATACGCAGTATTTT.